A single sample gave rise to the 3 T cell receptor beta chains below, sequenced in a study of T cell clones after liver transplantation. This table comes from immunoSEQ multiplex PCR, and its TCRdb copy is limited to in-frame clones, with some not included. The table includes 65,000 to 80,000 clones, over 70% detected once. Sequenced material: CD4+ T cells from blood, taken before liver transplant. The receptors stem from a human donor who received a liver transplant.

The V and J genes are TRBV6-1 and TRBJ2-1; weak D call: TRBD2 (7 bases). The germline V gene has CDR1 MNHNS and CDR2 SASEGT. The germline V and J ends were trimmed by 11 bases and 7 bases, with 21 bases remaining between them. The CDR3 length is 14 residues. CDR3 residues: CASAGEGGINEQFF. The DNA of the CDR3 is TGTGCCTCCGCAGGGGAGGGGGGTATAAATGAGCAGTTCTTC.

The genes are TRBV5-1 and TRBJ2-1, with 8 bases matching TRBD1. CDR1 and CDR2 (germline): SGHRS, YFSETQ. CDR3 length: 16 amino acids. Unmatched junction bases numbered 15, after V lost 5 bases and J lost 8 bases. The CDR3 DNA follows: TGCGCCAGCAGTCCACAGGGGGAAGCCAGTTTATATGAGCAGTTCTTC. This codes for CASSPQGEASLYEQFF.

The chain is built from TRBV6-1 and TRBJ1-1; the D gene is possibly TRBD1 (6 bases). CDR3 length: 15 residues. The germline CDR1 and CDR2 sequences are MNHNS and SASEGT. The V gene lost 7 bases and the J gene lost 3 bases, with 18 bases spanning the gap. The CDR3 sequence is CASIDRQRRYTEAFF. CDR3 bases: TGTGCCAGCATCGACAGGCAACGGCGCTACACTGAAGCTTTCTTT.